The 27 T cell receptor beta chains presented below share a single source sample, sequenced in a study of blood T cell repertoires in COVID-19. Some clones are missing from TCRdb's copy, which holds only in-frame ones; the method was immunoSEQ multiplex PCR. This table has around 150,000 clones, around nine tenths appearing once. The specimen sequenced was peripheral blood. The receptors stem from a woman in her seventies with COVID-19, enrolled during active disease.

The chain uses TRBV6-4 and TRBJ1-1; D gene ambiguous. Germline V lookup: CDR1 MRHNA, CDR2 SNTAGT. This CDR3 is built from 13 residues. V was trimmed by 6 bases and J by 1 base, leaving 9 bases between them. This CDR3 reads CASRAEENTEAFF. The CDR3 DNA follows: TGTGCCAGCAGAGCCGAAGAGAACACTGAAGCTTTCTTT.

The rearrangement links TRBV4-1 to TRBJ1-2; 8 nucleotides align to TRBD1. The germline gives CDR1 MGHRA, CDR2 YSYEKL. With V trimmed by 4 bases and J by 8 bases, 15 bases remained unmatched. The CDR3 runs to 16 residues. CDR3: CASSPASGQAGLGYTF. CDR3 nucleotides: TGCGCCAGCAGCCCGGCCTCGGGACAGGCGGGGCTAGGCTACACCTTC.

This clone showed up just a few times. This chain uses TRBV2 with TRBJ1-6; 12 bases are a match to TRBD1. The CDR3 length is 16 residues. Germline V gives CDR1 SNHLY, CDR2 FYNNEI. V trimming: 4 bases; J trimming: 7 bases; junction bases outside the gene matches: 5. CDR3 bases: TGTGCCAGCAGTGCGGGACAGGGGGCGGGAAATTCACCCCTCCACTTT. Translation: CASSAGQGAGNSPLHF.

This sequence joins TRBV19 and TRBJ1-5; TRBD1 might be the D (5 bases). V gave up 5 bases and J gave up 2 bases, with 10 bases separating them. This CDR3 is 14 amino acids long. Germline V gene sequence: CDR1 LNHDA, CDR2 SQIVND (reference sequence). Written as DNA, the CDR3 is TGTGCCAGTAGTTTGGCAGGGCGCAATCAGCCCCAGCATTTT. Translating gives CASSLAGRNQPQHF.

The chain joins TRBV5-6 to TRBJ1-6; D remains unclear. V gave up 4 bases and J gave up 0 bases, with 20 bases separating them. Germline-derived CDR1 and CDR2 are SGHDT and YYEEEE. The CDR3 spans 19 residues. CDR3 sequence reads: CASSGSLGVGSSYNSPLHF. In DNA form, the CDR3 reads TGTGCCAGCAGCGGTTCGCTCGGGGTCGGTAGCTCCTATAATTCACCCCTCCACTTT. Combining the CDR3 with reference TRBV5-6 and TRBJ1-6 gives the whole variable domain DAGVTQSPTHLIKTRGQQVTLRCSPKSGHDTVSWYQQALGQGPQFIFQYYEEEERQRGNFPDRFSGHQFPNYSSELNVNALLLGDSALYLCASSGSLGVGSSYNSPLHFGNGTRLTVT.

The genes are TRBV7-2 and TRBJ1-5; TRBD1 is a possible D gene (5 bases). The V gene's germline CDR1 is SGHTA and CDR2 FQGNSA. This CDR3 region has 15 residues. V lost 0 bases and J lost 2, with 8 bases in between. The CDR3 loop is CASSLASGGNQPQHF. CDR3 coding DNA: TGTGCCAGCAGCTTAGCTTCGGGGGGCAATCAGCCCCAGCATTTT.

The V and J genes are TRBV5-1 and TRBJ1-3, with unresolved D. The CDR3 has 15 residues. Deletions cut 0 bases from V and 1 base from J, with 8 bases between. The germline V gene has CDR1 SGHRS and CDR2 YFSETQ. CDR3 nucleotides: TGCGCCAGCAGCTTGGAATCCGCGTCTGGAAACACCATATATTTT. This sequence encodes CASSLESASGNTIYF.

The chain couples TRBV5-4 to TRBJ2-1; 10 nucleotides agree with TRBD2. V was pared by 5 bases and J by 7 bases, with 9 bases of the junction left unmatched. CDR3 length equals 15 residues. CDR1 SGHNT and CDR2 YYREEE come from the germline V gene (reference sequence). In DNA, the CDR3 is TGTGCCAGCAGGACGGCAGCGGGGGGGCGGAATGAGCAGTTCTTC. This codes for CASRTAAGGRNEQFF.

The chain joins TRBV3-1 (or the pseudogene TRBV3-2) to TRBJ1-1, with D perhaps TRBD1 (5 bases). V dropped 0 bases and J dropped 6 bases, with 14 bases sitting between them. This CDR3 has 15 residues. CDR1 LGHDT and CDR2 YNNKEL come from the germline V gene (reference sequence). CDR3 protein: CASSQDLWTKAEAFF. In DNA, the CDR3 is TGTGCCAGCAGCCAAGATTTGTGGACAAAGGCTGAAGCTTTCTTT.

This clone was seen only once. The chain has TRBV6-4 and TRBJ1-3; the D gene is possibly TRBD1 (5 bases). Germline CDR1 and CDR2: MRHNA and SNTAGT. Trimming stripped 4 bases from V and 2 bases from J, with 15 bases between. This CDR3 spans 16 amino acids. This chain's CDR3 is CASSARTGYAGNTIYF. DNA of the CDR3: TGTGCCAGCAGTGCCCGAACAGGATACGCTGGAAACACCATATATTTT.

The chain carries TRBV18 and TRBJ1-2; D is undetermined. Deletions cut 3 bases from V and 4 bases from J, with 15 bases between. Germline V gene lookup returns CDR1 KGHSH and CDR2 LQKENI. The CDR3 extends over 15 amino acids. The CDR3 DNA is TGTGCCAGCTCACCCAACGGCGGTTTGGGCTATGGCTACACCTTC. It yields the protein CASSPNGGLGYGYTF.

V is TRBV5-1 and J is TRBJ1-4; TRBD1 is a possible D gene (5 bases). Germline lookup yields CDR1 SGHRS and CDR2 YFSETQ. The CDR3 covers 14 residues. V dropped 4 bases and J dropped 5 bases, with 12 bases sitting between them. DNA of the CDR3: TGCGCCAGCAGCATAGGACGGACAAATGAAAAACTGTTTTTT. This encodes CASSIGRTNEKLFF.

The J gene is TRBJ2-2, the V gene TRBV2, with 9 bases identical to TRBD2. The V segment lost 0 bases and the J segment 1 base; nucleotides outside the gene matches: 3. CDR3 size: 17 residues. Germline CDR1 SNHLY, CDR2 FYNNEI. DNA for the CDR3: TGTGCCAGCAGTGAAGCGCTTAGCGGGGGGAACACCGGGGAGCTGTTTTTT. It is translated as CASSEALSGGNTGELFF.

This rearrangement joins TRBV4-2 to TRBJ2-6; weak D call: TRBD1 (5 bases). The V gene lost 1 base and the J gene lost 4 bases, with 11 bases spanning the gap. The CDR3 consists of 16 residues. Germline V gives CDR1 LGHNA, CDR2 YNFKEQ. The CDR3 is CASSQGKGSGANVLTF. The CDR3 region has the DNA TGTGCCAGCAGCCAAGGGAAGGGGTCCGGGGCCAACGTCCTGACTTTC.

The chain carries TRBV11-2 and TRBJ1-1; D is ambiguous. Germline V CDR1 and CDR2: SGHAT, FQNNGV. Trimming shortened V by 5 bases and J by 1 base, and 11 bases separated the two germline ends. The CDR3 runs 14 residues. The CDR3 DNA reads as TGTGCCAGCAGCCCCTACAGCAAGAACACTGAAGCTTTCTTT. Its protein is CASSPYSKNTEAFF.

The count of this clone is one. The gene calls are TRBV16 and TRBJ1-5; D call uncertain. The V end lost 2 bases, the J end lost 3 bases, and 8 bases lay between the germline ends. Germline loops: CDR1 KGHSY, CDR2 FQNENV. This CDR3 comprises 14 residues. CDR3: CASSQEYPNQPQHF. As DNA, the CDR3 is TGTGCCAGCAGCCAAGAGTATCCCAATCAGCCCCAGCATTTT.

This chain links TRBV19 with TRBJ2-2; 8 bases match TRBD1. CDR1 and CDR2 (germline): LNHDA, SQIVND (reference sequence). This CDR3 contains 15 residues. V dropped 2 bases and J dropped 7; count of bases not matched to a gene: 6. The CDR3 sequence is CASSIYGTGNGELFF. CDR3 nucleotides: TGTGCCAGTAGTATATACGGGACAGGTAACGGGGAGCTGTTTTTT.

V is TRBV28 and J is TRBJ2-7, with 7 positions matching TRBD2. CDR3 length: 12 residues. Unmatched junction bases numbered 2, after V lost 5 bases and J lost 4 bases. Germline values: CDR1 MDHEN, CDR2 SYDVKM. CDR3 bases: TGTGCCAGCAGTCGGACTAGGTACGAGCAGTACTTC. It translates to CASSRTRYEQYF.

This clone occurred a few times. The chain joins TRBV27 to TRBJ1-1, with no clear D. CDR3 size: 12 residues. V lost 3 bases and J 1 base, leaving 3 bases between the germline ends. Germline V CDR1 and CDR2: MNHEY, SMNVEV (reference sequence). The CDR3 sequence: CASSFRNTEAFF. In nucleotides, the CDR3 is TGTGCCAGCAGTTTCAGGAACACTGAAGCTTTCTTT.

J is TRBJ1-1 and V is TRBV5-1; no reliable D call. Trimming shortened V by 3 bases and J by 0 bases, and 15 bases separated the two germline ends. CDR1 is SGHRS and CDR2 is YFSETQ in the germline V gene. The CDR3 consists of 16 residues. The CDR3 region has the DNA TGCGCCAGCAGCTCACCCCGTGGGCAGGTGAACACTGAAGCTTTCTTT. Protein sequence: CASSSPRGQVNTEAFF.

V gene TRBV7-2 combines with J gene TRBJ2-1; D might be TRBD2 (6 bases). Between the trimmed V and J ends, which lost 1 base and 6 bases, there was a span of 10 bases. Germline-derived CDR1 and CDR2 are SGHTA and FQGNSA. The CDR3 contains 14 residues. The chain's CDR3 is CASSLVPSANEQFF. In DNA form, the CDR3 reads TGTGCCAGCAGCTTAGTCCCTAGCGCCAATGAGCAGTTCTTC. The complete variable domain, with remaining parts taken from reference TRBV7-2 and TRBJ2-1, reads GAGVSQSPSNKVTEKGKDVELRCDPISGHTALYWYRQSLGQGLEFLIYFQGNSAPDKSGLPSDRFSAERTGGSVSTLTIQRTQQEDSAVYLCASSLVPSANEQFFGPGTRLTVL.

This CDR3 reads CASSFMRAANSPLHF. CDR3 in DNA: TGTGCCAGCAGTTTCATGCGGGCCGCAAATTCACCCCTCCACTTT. The chain uses TRBV6-6 and TRBJ1-6, with D unclear. V shed 4 bases and J shed 7 bases, with 14 bases lying between them. This CDR3 contains 15 residues. Germline lookup yields CDR1 MNHNY and CDR2 SVGAGI (reference sequence).

V and J are TRBV28 and TRBJ2-7, with D possibly TRBD1 on 6 matching bases. The V and J ends lost 10 bases and 2 bases respectively, with 15 bases between them. The V gene's germline CDR1 is MDHEN and CDR2 SYDVKM. The CDR3 length is 13 residues. The CDR3 region has the DNA TGTGCCACCCGGGACACCCGAACCTACGAGCAGTACTTC. This sequence encodes CATRDTRTYEQYF.

A single count supports this clone. The rearrangement links TRBV27 to TRBJ2-7, with D possibly matching TRBD1 (6 bases). The CDR3 has 13 amino acids. Trimming pared 3 bases from V and 3 bases from J, leaving 9 bases between. Germline lookup yields CDR1 MNHEY and CDR2 SMNVEV (reference sequence). This CDR3 is CASSFRGGYEQYF. The CDR3 DNA sequence: TGTGCCAGCAGTTTCCGAGGGGGCTACGAGCAGTACTTC.

This clone was observed a single time. The chain carries TRBV7-8 and TRBJ2-7, with a weak D call TRBD1 (6 bases). The germline V gene has CDR1 SGHVS and CDR2 FQNEAQ. V shed 5 bases and J shed 3 bases, with 11 bases lying between them. The CDR3 loop spans 13 amino acids. This CDR3 is CASSVDSVYEQYF. The CDR3 bases are TGTGCCAGCAGCGTGGACAGCGTCTACGAGCAGTACTTC.

The sample holds one count of this clone. The chain links TRBV2 to TRBJ1-2, with D tentatively TRBD1 (5 bases). This CDR3 has 14 residues. Looked up from germline, CDR1 is SNHLY and CDR2 is FYNNEI. Trimming shortened V by 5 bases and J by 5 bases, and 15 bases separated the two germline ends. The CDR3: CASSILGGEYGYTF. The DNA of the CDR3 is TGTGCCAGCAGTATCCTCGGGGGGGAATATGGCTACACCTTC.

The chain links TRBV10-3 to TRBJ2-5; D is ambiguous. Germline V lookup: CDR1 ENHRY, CDR2 SYGVKD. Trimming removed 0 bases at V and 1 base at J, with 6 bases between. This CDR3 is built from 14 residues. The CDR3 region has the DNA TGTGCCATCAGTGAGTCGTTGAGCCAAGAGACCCAGTACTTC. Translation gives CAISESLSQETQYF.